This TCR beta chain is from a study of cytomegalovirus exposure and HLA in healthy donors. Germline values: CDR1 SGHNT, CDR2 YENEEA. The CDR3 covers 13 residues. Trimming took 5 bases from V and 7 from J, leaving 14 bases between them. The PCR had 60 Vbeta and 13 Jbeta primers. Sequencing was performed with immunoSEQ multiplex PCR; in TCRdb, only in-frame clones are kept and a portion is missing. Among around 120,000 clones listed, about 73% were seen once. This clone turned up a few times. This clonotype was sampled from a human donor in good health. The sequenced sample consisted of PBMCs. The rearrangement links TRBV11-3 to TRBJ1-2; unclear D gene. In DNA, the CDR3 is TGTGCCAGCAGCCCTTCCAATCGGGGTGGCTACACCTTC. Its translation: CASSPSNRGGYTF. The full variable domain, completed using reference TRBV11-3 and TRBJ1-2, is EAGVVQSPRYKIIEKKQPVAFWCNPISGHNTLYWYLQNLGQGPELLIRYENEEAVDDSQLPKDRFSAERLKGVDSTLKIQPAELGDSAVYLCASSPSNRGGYTFGSGTRLTVV.